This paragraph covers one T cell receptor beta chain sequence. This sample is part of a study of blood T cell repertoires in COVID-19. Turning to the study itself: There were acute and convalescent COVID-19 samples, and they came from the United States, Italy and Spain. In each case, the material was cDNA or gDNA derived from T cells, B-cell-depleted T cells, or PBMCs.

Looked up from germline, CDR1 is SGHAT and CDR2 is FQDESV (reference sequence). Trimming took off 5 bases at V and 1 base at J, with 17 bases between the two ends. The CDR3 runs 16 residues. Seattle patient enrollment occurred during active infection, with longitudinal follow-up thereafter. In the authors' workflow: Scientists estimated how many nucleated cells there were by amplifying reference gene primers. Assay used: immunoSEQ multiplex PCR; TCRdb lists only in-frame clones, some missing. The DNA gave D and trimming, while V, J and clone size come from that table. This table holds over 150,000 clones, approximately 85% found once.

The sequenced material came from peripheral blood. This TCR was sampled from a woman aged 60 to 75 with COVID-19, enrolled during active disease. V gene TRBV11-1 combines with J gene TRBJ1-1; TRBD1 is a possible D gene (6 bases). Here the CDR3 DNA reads TGTGCCAGCAGCCCTAGAGACAGGTGGGGGAACACTGAAGCTTTCTTT. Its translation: CASSPRDRWGNTEAFF.